Listed below are T cell receptor beta chains from one sample, sequenced in a study of T cells after somatic rescue of genetic block. TCRdb's copy holds only in-frame clones and misses some; the assay was immunoSEQ multiplex PCR. The sample has tens of thousands of clones; roughly 92% are singletons. Material for sequencing was peripheral blood mononuclear cells (PBMCs). The origin of the receptors is a man aged 40-49 years. Both conserved end residues are part of each CDR3. A D gene is named only where the DNA matches it firmly. Not all rows give a size; the values are once, few, many and, for expanded clones, a class.

V	J	size	D	DNA	CDR3
TRBV19	TRBJ2-1	.	.	TGTGCCAGTAGTATAATGGCCGGGGTGGGGAACAATGAGCAGTTCTTC	CASSIMAGVGNNEQFF
TRBV9	TRBJ2-1	.	.	TGTGCCAGCAGCCCCCGCCGGCTTGAATACAATGAGCAGTTCTTC	CASSPRRLEYNEQFF
TRBV5-4	TRBJ2-6	.	TRBD1	TGTGCCAGCAGCTCCGACAGGGTGAGATCTGGGGCCAACGTCCTGACTTTC	CASSSDRVRSGANVLTF
TRBV9	TRBJ2-7	.	TRBD1	TGTGCCAGCAGCGTGGGACAGGGGGCCCAGCGGGAGCAGTACTTC	CASSVGQGAQREQYF
TRBV18	TRBJ1-1	.	.	TGTGCCAGCTCACCACCGGGAGGGGAGAGGACTGAAGCTTTCTTT	CASSPPGGERTEAFF
TRBV6-1	TRBJ1-1	.	.	TGTGCCAGCAGTCGTACAGACCCGGGGACTGAAGCTTTCTTT	CASSRTDPGTEAFF
TRBV25-1	TRBJ1-2	.	.	TGTGCCAGCAGTGAAGGTGGCGGAACCTATGGCTACACCTTC	CASSEGGGTYGYTF
TRBV11-2	TRBJ2-7	.	TRBD2	TGTGCCAGCAGCGGCGGACTAGCGGGAGGAATCTACGAGCAGTACTTC	CASSGGLAGGIYEQYF
TRBV7-6	TRBJ2-7	.	TRBD2	TGTGCCAGCAGCTTCTCTCCCGGGACTAGCGGCTACGAGCAGTACTTC	CASSFSPGTSGYEQYF
TRBV18	TRBJ2-7	.	TRBD1	TGTGCCAGCTCACCAGTTCGGGCAGGGGGCGGCTACGAGCAGTACTTC	CASSPVRAGGGYEQYF
TRBV9	TRBJ1-4	.	TRBD1	TGTGCCAGCAGCGGGTCCGGGACAGGCGGTGAAAAACTGTTTTTT	CASSGSGTGGEKLFF
TRBV30	TRBJ2-3	.	TRBD2	TGTGCCTGGGGACTAGCGGGGATCACAGATACGCAGTATTTT	CAWGLAGITDTQYF
TRBV6-5	TRBJ2-4	.	.	TGTGCCAGCAGCCGGGACACAAAAAACATTCAGTACTTC	CASSRDTKNIQYF
TRBV5-1	TRBJ2-2	.	TRBD2	TGCGCCAGCAGCAAACGAGGACTAGCGGCCGGGGAGCTGTTTTTT	CASSKRGLAAGELFF
TRBV9	TRBJ1-4	.	TRBD1	TGTGCCAGCAGCCCTAGGGGACAGGGTGGCGAAAAACTGTTTTTT	CASSPRGQGGEKLFF
TRBV21-1	TRBJ1-4	.	.	TGTGCCAGCAGCATAGACAGGGGACGAGAAAAACTGTTTTTT	CASSIDRGREKLFF
TRBV7-2	TRBJ2-7	.	.	TGTGCCAGCAGCCCCTTTATGGGGAGCTACGAGCAGTACTTC	CASSPFMGSYEQYF
TRBV4-3	TRBJ2-3	.	.	TGCGCCAGCAGCCAAGAGGCGGGCGGGAGCACAGATACGCAGTATTTT	CASSQEAGGSTDTQYF
TRBV12-5	TRBJ1-4	once	TRBD1	TGTGCTAGTGGTCCACAGGGGGCTGCCACTGGAAAACTGTTTTTT	CASGPQGAATGKLFF
TRBV9	TRBJ2-1	.	TRBD2	TGTGCCAGCAGCGCCCGACAGGGTATGGGACTAGCGGACAATGAGCAGTTCTTC	CASSARQGMGLADNEQFF
TRBV2	TRBJ1-3	.	.	TGTGCCAGCAGTAACCGGCCCGGCTCTGGAAACACCATATATTTT	CASSNRPGSGNTIYF
TRBV10-1	TRBJ2-3	.	.	TGCGCCAGCAGTGAGAGAGATACGCAGTATTTT	CASSERDTQYF
TRBV30	TRBJ1-1	.	.	TGTGCCTGGAGTGTAACCGGGGGGACTGAAGCTTTCTTT	CAWSVTGGTEAFF
TRBV5-6	TRBJ2-3	.	.	TGTGCCAGCAGCCTCAAACCTAGCACAGATACGCAGTATTTT	CASSLKPSTDTQYF
TRBV11-3	TRBJ1-1	.	.	TGTGCCAGCAGCTTAGAAAGGACCGCCCGACAAACTGAAGCTTTCTTT	CASSLERTARQTEAFF
TRBV28	TRBJ1-3	.	.	TGTGCCAGCAACGCAGGGGTAGTCTCTGGAAACACCATATATTTT	CASNAGVVSGNTIYF
TRBV7-8	TRBJ1-4	.	.	TGTGCCAGCAGCCCCCGGTCAGCAACTAATGAAAAACTGTTTTTT	CASSPRSATNEKLFF
TRBV5-5	TRBJ2-7	once	.	TGTGCCAGCAGCTTGGAGCTGGGACTCTTCGACGAGCAGTACTTC	CASSLELGLFDEQYF
TRBV19	TRBJ2-1	.	.	TGTGCCAGTAGAGACCGCGAAACGAGTGATGAGCAGTTCTTC	CASRDRETSDEQFF
TRBV7-9	TRBJ2-5	.	.	TGTGCCAGCAGCCTGGGACTTCAAGAGACCCAGTACTTC	CASSLGLQETQYF
TRBV9	TRBJ2-3	.	.	TGTGCCAGCAGCGTATGGGCTTTGGGGGGCACAGATACGCAGTATTTT	CASSVWALGGTDTQYF
TRBV27	TRBJ2-3	.	TRBD1	TGTGCCAGCAGTTTACCCCGGACAGGGGGCGAAGATACGCAGTATTTT	CASSLPRTGGEDTQYF
TRBV5-1	TRBJ2-7	.	.	TGCGCCAGCAGCTTGGAGCGGGGCAGGGGAAGCGACGAGCAGTACTTC	CASSLERGRGSDEQYF
TRBV18	TRBJ1-1	.	.	TGTGCCAGCTCATCGGGGGGGGACACTGAAGCTTTCTTT	CASSSGGDTEAFF
TRBV18	TRBJ2-2	.	.	TGTGCCAGCTCACCACCTACCACCGGGGAGCTGTTTTTT	CASSPPTTGELFF
TRBV2	TRBJ2-5	.	.	TGTGCCAGCAGTGTCTTAGGGGAGACCCAGTACTTC	CASSVLGETQYF
TRBV13	TRBJ2-7	.	TRBD2	TGTGCCAGCAGCCCAGGGACTAGCGGGAGGGGCTACGAGCAGTACTTC	CASSPGTSGRGYEQYF
TRBV28	TRBJ2-6	.	.	TGTGCCACCCTAGGCTTAGGCGGAGGTGGGGCCAACGTCCTGACTTTC	CATLGLGGGGANVLTF
TRBV14	TRBJ2-3	.	TRBD1	TGTGCCAGCAGCCCGTATGATACAGGGGCAGATACGCAGTATTTT	CASSPYDTGADTQYF
TRBV5-1	TRBJ1-2	.	.	TGCGCCAGCAGCTTGGGAGGATATGGCTACACCTTC	CASSLGGYGYTF